This T cell receptor (beta chain) was recovered during a study of blood T cells in healthy people across ages. Study conclusions and caveats: PBMCs left unsorted prevented a conclusive naive versus antigen-experienced comparison.

Together with a sample-barcoded 5' primer, a J-beta primer mix was included in a second PCR lasting roughly 6 to 12 cycles. One entry per CDR3 protein results from TCRdb running MiXCR on the 5' RACE reads. The profile shows some 860,000 distinct CDR3 sequences, around 50% of them singletons. The germline CDR1 and CDR2 sequences are SGHDT and YYEEEE. The V end lost 0 bases, the J end lost 18 bases, and 13 bases lay between the germline ends. The CDR3 consists of 12 residues. Points on this clonotype: Its antigen is still unknown.

The J gene is TRBJ1-6, the V gene TRBV5-6; tentatively, D is TRBD1 (5 bases). The receptor was isolated from a man in his forties in good health. Sequenced: blood. DNA of the CDR3: TGTGCCAGCAGCTTGGCCGGGCGGGGGGGCCACTTT. It specifies CASSLAGRGGHF.